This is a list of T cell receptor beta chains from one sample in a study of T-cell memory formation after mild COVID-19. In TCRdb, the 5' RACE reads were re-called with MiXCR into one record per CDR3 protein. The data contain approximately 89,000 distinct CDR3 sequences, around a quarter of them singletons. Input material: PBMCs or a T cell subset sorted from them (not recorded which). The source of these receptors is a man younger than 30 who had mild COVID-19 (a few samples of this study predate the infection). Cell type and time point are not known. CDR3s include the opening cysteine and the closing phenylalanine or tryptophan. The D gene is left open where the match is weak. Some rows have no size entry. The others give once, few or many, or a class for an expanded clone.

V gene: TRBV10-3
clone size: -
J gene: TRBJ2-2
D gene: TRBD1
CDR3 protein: CAISEWGQGDTGELFF

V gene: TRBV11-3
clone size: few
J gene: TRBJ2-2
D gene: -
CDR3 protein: CASSFAGLTYTGELFF

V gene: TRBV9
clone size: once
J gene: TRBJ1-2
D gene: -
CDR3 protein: CASSVSGGVGYGYTF

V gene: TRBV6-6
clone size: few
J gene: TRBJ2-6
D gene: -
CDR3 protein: CASSWGANVLTF

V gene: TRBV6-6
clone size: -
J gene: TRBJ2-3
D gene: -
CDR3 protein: CAISHEGGADTQYF

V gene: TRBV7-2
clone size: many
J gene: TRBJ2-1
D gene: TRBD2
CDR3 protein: CASSLASGGAYEQFF

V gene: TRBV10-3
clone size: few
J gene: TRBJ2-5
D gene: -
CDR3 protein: CAISPNRRRETQYF

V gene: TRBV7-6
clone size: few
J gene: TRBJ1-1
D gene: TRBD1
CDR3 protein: CASSSLTGEYDTEAFF

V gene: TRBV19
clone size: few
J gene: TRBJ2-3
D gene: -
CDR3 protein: CATSARGSYTDTQYF

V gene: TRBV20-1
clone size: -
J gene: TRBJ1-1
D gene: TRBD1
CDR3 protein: CSAREDRVGEAFF

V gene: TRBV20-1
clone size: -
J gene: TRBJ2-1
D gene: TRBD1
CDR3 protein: CSAVTPGQTHNEQFF

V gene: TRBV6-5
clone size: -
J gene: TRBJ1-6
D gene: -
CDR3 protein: CASSYSGVRSPLHF

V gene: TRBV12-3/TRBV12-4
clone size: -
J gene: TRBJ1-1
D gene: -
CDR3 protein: CASSSLRYPNTEAFF

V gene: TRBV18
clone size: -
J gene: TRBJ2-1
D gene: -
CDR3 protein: CASSSPGGALNEQFF

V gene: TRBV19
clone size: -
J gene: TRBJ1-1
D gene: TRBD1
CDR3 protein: CASSTGTGTEAFF

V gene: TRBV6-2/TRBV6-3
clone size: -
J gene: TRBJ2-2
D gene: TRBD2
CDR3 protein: CASSLGLAGATGELFF

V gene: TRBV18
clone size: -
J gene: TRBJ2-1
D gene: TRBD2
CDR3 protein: CASSHGLADNEQFF

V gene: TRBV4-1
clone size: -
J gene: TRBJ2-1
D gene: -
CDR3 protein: CASSQNGVRQFF

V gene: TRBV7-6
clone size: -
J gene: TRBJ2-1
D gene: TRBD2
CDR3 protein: CAGSLTSGGAGEQFF

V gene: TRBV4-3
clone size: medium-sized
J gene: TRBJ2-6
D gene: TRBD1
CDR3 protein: CASSQAGGSGANVLTF

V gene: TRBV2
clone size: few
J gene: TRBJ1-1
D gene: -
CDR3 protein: CASRQGNTEAFF

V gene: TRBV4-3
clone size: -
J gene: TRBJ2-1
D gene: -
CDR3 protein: CASSQGGGFNEQFF

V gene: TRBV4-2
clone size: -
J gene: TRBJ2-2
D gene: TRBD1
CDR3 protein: CASSQEQGSNTGELFF

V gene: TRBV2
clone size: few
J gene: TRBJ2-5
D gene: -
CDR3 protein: CASREIAGAGETQYF

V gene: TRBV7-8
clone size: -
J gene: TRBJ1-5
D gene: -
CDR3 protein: CASSSTNQPQHF

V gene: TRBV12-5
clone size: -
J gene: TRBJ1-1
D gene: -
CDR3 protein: CASGATGRNTEAFF

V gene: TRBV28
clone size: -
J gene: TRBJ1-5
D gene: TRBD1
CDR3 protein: CASQTGAGQPQHF

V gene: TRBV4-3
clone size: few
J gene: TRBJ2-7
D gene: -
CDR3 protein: CASSQEGRDGYSYEQYF

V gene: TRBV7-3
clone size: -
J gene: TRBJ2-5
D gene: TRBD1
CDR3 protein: CASSLTTGGLETQYF

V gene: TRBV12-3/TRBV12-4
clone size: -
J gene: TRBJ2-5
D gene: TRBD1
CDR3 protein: CASKRQGPQETQYF

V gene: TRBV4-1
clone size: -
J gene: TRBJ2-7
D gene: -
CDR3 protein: CASSQPWVDEQYF

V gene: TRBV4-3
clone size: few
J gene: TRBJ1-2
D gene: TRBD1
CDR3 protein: CASSQVLGDSPYVNTF

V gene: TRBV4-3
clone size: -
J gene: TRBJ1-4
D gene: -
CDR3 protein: CASSQEGPPVINEKLFF

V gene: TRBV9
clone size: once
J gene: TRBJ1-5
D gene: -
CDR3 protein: CASSPGQNPIQPQHF

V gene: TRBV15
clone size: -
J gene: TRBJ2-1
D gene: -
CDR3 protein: CATSRVSRADEQFF

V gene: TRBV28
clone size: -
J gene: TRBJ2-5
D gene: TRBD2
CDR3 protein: CASSLRLAAVVERETQYF

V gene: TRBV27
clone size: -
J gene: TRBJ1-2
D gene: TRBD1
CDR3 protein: CASSSYFGTGDYGYTF

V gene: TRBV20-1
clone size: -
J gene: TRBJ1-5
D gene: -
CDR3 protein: CSARYAGQPQHF

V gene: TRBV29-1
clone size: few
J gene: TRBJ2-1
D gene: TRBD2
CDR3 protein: CSVDPGGVSYNEQFF

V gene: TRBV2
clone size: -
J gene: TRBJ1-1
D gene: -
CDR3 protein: CASSGEQGPEAFF

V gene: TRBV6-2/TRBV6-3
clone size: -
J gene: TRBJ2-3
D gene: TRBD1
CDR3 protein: CASSWDSLEVDTQYF

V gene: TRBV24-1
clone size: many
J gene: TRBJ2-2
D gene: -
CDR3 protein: CATSEPGGELFF

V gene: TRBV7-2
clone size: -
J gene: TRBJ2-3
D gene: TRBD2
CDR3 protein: CASSLTLAGSPSTDTQYF

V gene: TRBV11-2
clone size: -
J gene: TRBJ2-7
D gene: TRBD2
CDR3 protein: CASSVSSGPSYEQYF

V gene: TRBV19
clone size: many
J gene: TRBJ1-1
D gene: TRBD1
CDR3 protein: CASRTGGTEAFF